These 13 T cell receptor beta chains were sequenced from one sample in a study of CD8 T cells in Susac syndrome. cDNA came from approximately 0.5 to 1 ug RNA primed by random hexamers. One entry per CDR3 protein, called by TCRdb with MiXCR from the immunoSEQ multiplex PCR reads. The sample lists approximately 68,000 distinct CDR3 sequences, about 95% occurring once. The source material was CD8+ T cells from PBMCs. The receptors here all came from a human donor with multiple sclerosis.

The rearrangement links TRBV4-3 to TRBJ2-7; D remains ambiguous. V was clipped by 0 bases and J by 3 bases, with 12 bases between them. The length of the CDR3 is 15 residues. Per the germline V gene, CDR1 is LGHNA and CDR2 is YSLEER. The CDR3 region has the DNA TGCGCCAGCAGCCAAGATGTTGGTATGGGCTACGAGCAGTACTTC. As protein: CASSQDVGMGYEQYF.

The chain carries TRBV7-9 and TRBJ2-7, with D perhaps TRBD1 (5 bases). V lost 0 bases and J lost 3, with 9 bases in between. Germline CDR1 SEHNR, CDR2 FQNEAQ (reference sequence). This CDR3 has 14 amino acids. CDR3 region: CASSLAGAHYEQYF. The CDR3 coding sequence is TGTGCCAGCAGCTTAGCAGGGGCACACTACGAGCAGTACTTC.

The V gene is TRBV20-1, the J gene TRBJ1-1; D ambiguous. Trimming pared 6 bases from V and 0 bases from J, leaving 11 bases between. CDR1 and CDR2 (germline): DFQATT, SNEGSKA (reference sequence). The CDR3 runs to 13 residues. The CDR3 nucleotides are TGCAGTGCCCCGGAGGGATTGAACACTGAAGCTTTCTTT. This encodes CSAPEGLNTEAFF.

V and J are TRBV6-1 and TRBJ2-3, with TRBD1 matching 8 bases. The germline gives CDR1 MNHNS, CDR2 SASEGT. V dropped 1 base and J dropped 3; count of bases not matched to a gene: 18. The CDR3 loop spans 20 amino acids. CDR3 in amino acids: CASSEGQGAQSPRGTDTQYF. CDR3 nucleotide sequence: TGTGCCAGCAGTGAAGGGCAGGGGGCCCAATCACCCAGGGGGACAGATACGCAGTATTTT.

This chain joins TRBV11-2 and TRBJ1-2; 9 bases fit TRBD1. This CDR3 has 17 amino acids. Germline CDR1 reads SGHAT; CDR2 reads FQNNGV. Losses at the gene ends were 4 bases for V and 3 bases for J; bases not matched to a gene: 12. For the CDR3, the DNA is TGTGCCAGCAGCTCCCCCGGGACAGGGTTTTTGTACTATGGCTACACCTTC. Its protein product is CASSSPGTGFLYYGYTF. The full variable domain, rest sourced from reference TRBV11-2 and TRBJ1-2, is EAGVAQSPRYKIIEKRQSVAFWCNPISGHATLYWYQQILGQGPKLLIQFQNNGVVDDSQLPKDRFSAERLKGVDSTLKIQPAKLEDSAVYLCASSSPGTGFLYYGYTFGSGTRLTVV.

V usage is TRBV7-9 and J usage is TRBJ1-5; D unclear. With 6 bases removed from V and 3 bases from J, the gap between germline ends came to 15 bases. This CDR3 is 15 amino acids long. The germline V gene encodes CDR1 SEHNR and CDR2 FQNEAQ (reference sequence). The CDR3 protein is CASSSNRATNQPQHF. CDR3 coding DNA: TGTGCCAGCAGTTCTAACCGGGCCACCAATCAGCCCCAGCATTTT.

The chain recombines TRBV30 with TRBJ1-2, with D unresolved. Trimming cost V 5 bases and J 2 bases, with 15 bases left between them. The CDR3 extends over 14 amino acids. Germline V gives CDR1 GTSNPN, CDR2 SVGIG (reference sequence). CDR3 sequence (DNA): TGTGCCTGGTCAATCGGGTCGACCAACTATGGCTACACCTTC. Protein sequence: CAWSIGSTNYGYTF.

This sequence joins TRBV5-6 and TRBJ1-3, with D possibly TRBD1 on 5 matching bases. CDR1 and CDR2 from the germline V gene are SGHDT and YYEEEE. CDR3 size: 14 residues. With 5 bases removed from V and 7 bases from J, the gap between germline ends came to 16 bases. The DNA of the CDR3 is TGTGCCAGCAGACAGGAGGGCTCCGGTAACACCATATATTTT. Encoded protein: CASRQEGSGNTIYF.

J is TRBJ1-2 and V is TRBV5-6; 12 bases line up with TRBD1. Germline loops: CDR1 SGHDT, CDR2 YYEEEE. This CDR3 comprises 15 residues. The V segment lost 4 bases and the J segment 4 bases; nucleotides outside the gene matches: 5. Here the CDR3 reads CASSPGTGGSYGYTF. The CDR3 region has the DNA TGTGCCAGCAGCCCCGGGACAGGGGGCAGCTATGGCTACACCTTC.

This clonotype was seen only once. The V gene is TRBV13, the J gene TRBJ2-5; no definite D call. The CDR3 is 13 amino acids. Trimming removed 4 bases from V and 4 bases from J, with 10 bases in between. The germline V gene has CDR1 PRHDT and CDR2 FYEKMQ (reference sequence). The CDR3, as DNA: TGTGCCAGCAGCTCCCGGCTGATAGAGACCCAGTACTTC. It codes for CASSSRLIETQYF.

J is TRBJ2-1 and V is TRBV6-5; 8 nucleotides agree with TRBD2. V was clipped by 6 bases and J by 8 bases; unmatched bases: 12. CDR3 length: 15 amino acids. Germline V gene sequence: CDR1 MNHEY, CDR2 SVGAGI. CDR3 residues: CASSLSGGAGDEQFF. The CDR3 bases are TGTGCCAGCAGCCTCAGCGGGGGTGCTGGCGATGAGCAGTTCTTC.

This clonotype was counted a single time. The CDR3 spells CASSYSGRSAYEQYF. DNA for the CDR3: TGTGCCAGCAGTTACTCGGGCAGGTCAGCCTACGAGCAGTACTTC. The J gene is TRBJ2-7, the V gene TRBV6-5; no reliable D call. In germline, CDR1 is MNHEY, CDR2 SVGAGI. V was cut by 0 bases and J by 2 bases, with 11 bases left in between. This CDR3 is built from 15 residues.

The chain is built from TRBV6-6 and TRBJ2-3; D possibly corresponds to TRBD1 (6 bases). Germline loops: CDR1 MNHNY, CDR2 SVGAGI (reference sequence). The V and J ends lost 7 bases and 4 bases respectively, with 18 bases between them. CDR3 size: 15 residues. The CDR3 DNA reads TGTGCCAGCAACCCCCTTCAGGGGCAATCAGATACGCAGTATTTT. It encodes CASNPLQGQSDTQYF.